This T cell receptor beta chain was captured in a study of blood T cell repertoires in COVID-19 (dated by TCRdb to about 2020). For the wider study: Collaborator samples came from the United States, Italy and Spain and covered acute and convalescent phases of COVID-19. The material from the prospective study consisted of cDNA or gDNA derived from T cells, B-cell-depleted T cells, or PBMCs. HLA class I and class II types, where available, came from metadata supplied by the sample provider rather than from assay-based typing. Subjects who had been exposed to COVID-19, were actively infected with it, or had recovered from it provided the deeply sampled blood TCRbeta repertoires that made up the dataset. Samples were obtained from the ongoing ImmuneRACE study (first 160 participants) and from about 1,300 subjects provided by 6 global collaborators. Sample metadata almost always included a de-identified subject ID, COVID-19 status, age in years and sex. A freely available public database, intended as a resource for researchers studying the immune response to SARS-CoV-2, is where the repertoires were released. Study-wide conclusions, independent of this receptor: The amount of clinical and demographic metadata varied by source and participant and was provided uncurated.

Whole blood was collected in K2EDTA tubes by collaborating institutions according to the institutions' own protocols. Collaborator samples were shipped for TCRbeta analysis as frozen whole blood, isolated PBMCs, or DNA extracted from either sample type. TCRbeta CDR3 regions were amplified from genomic DNA using the immunoSEQ Assay, a bias-controlled multiplex PCR. In the authors' own workflow: The number of nucleated cells in each sample was estimated by amplification of reference gene primers within the assay. To quantify the absolute abundance of each unique TCRbeta CDR3 rearrangement, sequence reads were collapsed and filtered. For each sample, productive Simpson clonality was calculated as the square root of Simpson's diversity index over productive rearrangements. TCRdb obtained this table from immuneACCESS and retained in-frame rearrangements with V and J assigned. These tables miss some clones; where compared with another copy, unresolved V genes account for less than half of the shortfall, and the remainder is unexplained. Clone size and the V and J calls come from that table; the DNA yielded D and trimming. In all, the sample holds about 140,000 clones, and approximately 83% of those were seen once. The ten largest make up 1.5% to 2% of the sample.

As to this clone: Its specific antigen is unknown. Base qualities are not provided; no much larger clone lies one nucleotide away.

The germline V gene provides CDR1 MDHEN and CDR2 SYDVKM. The trim is 10 bases for V and 7 bases for J, with a gap of 22 bases between the germline ends. The CDR3 goes from the cysteine to the phenylalanine over 14 residues. Only the CDR3 DNA is retained, 42 bases long and in frame from the first base. Source material: peripheral blood. The chain links TRBV28 with TRBJ1-2; the D region possibly corresponds to TRBD1 (6 bases align). The sequence was obtained from a human donor in a cohort sampled during active COVID-19. The CDR3 region has the sequence CATPPPGGQGGYTF. The nucleotide sequence is given as TGTGCCACCCCTCCCCCCGGGGGGCAGGGTGGCTACACCTTC.